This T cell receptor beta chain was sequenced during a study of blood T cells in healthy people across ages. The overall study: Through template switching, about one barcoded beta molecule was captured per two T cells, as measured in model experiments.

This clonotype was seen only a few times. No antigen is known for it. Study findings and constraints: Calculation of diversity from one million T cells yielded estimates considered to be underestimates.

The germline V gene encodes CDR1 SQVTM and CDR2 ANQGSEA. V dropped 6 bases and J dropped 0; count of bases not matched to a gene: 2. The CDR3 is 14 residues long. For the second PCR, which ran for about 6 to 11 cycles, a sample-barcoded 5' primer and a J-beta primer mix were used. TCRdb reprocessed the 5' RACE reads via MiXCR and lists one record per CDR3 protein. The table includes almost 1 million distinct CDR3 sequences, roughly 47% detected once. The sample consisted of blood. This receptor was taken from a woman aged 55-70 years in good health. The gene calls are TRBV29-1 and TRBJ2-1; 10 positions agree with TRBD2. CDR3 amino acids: CSVRLAGSYNEQFF. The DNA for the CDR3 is TGCAGCGTACGACTAGCGGGCTCCTACAATGAGCAGTTCTTC.